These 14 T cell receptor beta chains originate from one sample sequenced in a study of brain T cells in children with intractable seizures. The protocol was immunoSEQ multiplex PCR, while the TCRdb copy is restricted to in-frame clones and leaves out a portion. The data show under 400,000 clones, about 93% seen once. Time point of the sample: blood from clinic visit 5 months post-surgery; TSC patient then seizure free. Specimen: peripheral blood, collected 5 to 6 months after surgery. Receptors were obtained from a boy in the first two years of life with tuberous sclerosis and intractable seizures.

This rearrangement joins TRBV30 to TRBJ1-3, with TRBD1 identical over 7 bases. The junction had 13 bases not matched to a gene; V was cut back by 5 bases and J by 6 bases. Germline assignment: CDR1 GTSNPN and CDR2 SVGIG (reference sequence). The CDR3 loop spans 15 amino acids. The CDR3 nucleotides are TGTGCCTGGTCGAACGCCCGGGACAGAACAAACACCATATATTTT. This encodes CAWSNARDRTNTIYF.

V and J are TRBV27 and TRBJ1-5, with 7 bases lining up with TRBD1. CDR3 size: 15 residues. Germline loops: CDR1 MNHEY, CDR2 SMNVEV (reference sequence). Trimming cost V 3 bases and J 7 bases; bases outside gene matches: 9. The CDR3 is CASSFYRDSGQPQHF. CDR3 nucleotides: TGTGCCAGCAGTTTTTACAGGGACAGTGGCCAGCCCCAGCATTTT.

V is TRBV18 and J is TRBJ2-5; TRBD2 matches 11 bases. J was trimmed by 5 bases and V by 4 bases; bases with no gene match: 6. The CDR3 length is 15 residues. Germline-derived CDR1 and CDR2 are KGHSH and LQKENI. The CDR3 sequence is CASSRTSGSVETQYF. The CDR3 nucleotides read TGTGCCAGCTCACGGACTAGCGGGTCGGTCGAGACCCAGTACTTC. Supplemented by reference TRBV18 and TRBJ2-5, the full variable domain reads NAGVMQNPRHLVRRRGQEARLRCSPMKGHSHVYWYRQLPEEGLKFMVYLQKENIIDESGMPKERFSAEFPKEGPSILRIQQVVRGDSAAYFCASSRTSGSVETQYFGPGTRLLVL.

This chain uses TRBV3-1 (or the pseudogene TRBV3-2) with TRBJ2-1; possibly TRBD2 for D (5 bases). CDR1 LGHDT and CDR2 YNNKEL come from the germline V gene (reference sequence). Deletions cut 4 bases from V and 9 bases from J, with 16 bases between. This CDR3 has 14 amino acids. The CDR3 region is CASSLSGGSGEQFF. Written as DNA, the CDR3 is TGTGCCAGCAGCCTCAGTGGCGGGTCCGGTGAGCAGTTCTTC.

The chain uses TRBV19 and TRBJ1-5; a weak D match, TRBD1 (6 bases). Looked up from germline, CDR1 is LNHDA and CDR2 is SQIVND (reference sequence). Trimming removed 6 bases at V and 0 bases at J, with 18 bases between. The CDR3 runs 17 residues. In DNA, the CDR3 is TGTGCCAGTAGGTCTTACAGGGAACAATATAGCAATCAGCCCCAGCATTTT. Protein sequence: CASRSYREQYSNQPQHF.

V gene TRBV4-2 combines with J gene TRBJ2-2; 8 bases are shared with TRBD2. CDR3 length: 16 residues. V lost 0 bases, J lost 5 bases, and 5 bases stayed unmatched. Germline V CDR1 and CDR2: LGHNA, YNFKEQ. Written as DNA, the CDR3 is TGTGCCAGCAGCCAAGACGGTGCGGGAGGAACCGGGGAGCTGTTTTTT. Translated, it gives CASSQDGAGGTGELFF.

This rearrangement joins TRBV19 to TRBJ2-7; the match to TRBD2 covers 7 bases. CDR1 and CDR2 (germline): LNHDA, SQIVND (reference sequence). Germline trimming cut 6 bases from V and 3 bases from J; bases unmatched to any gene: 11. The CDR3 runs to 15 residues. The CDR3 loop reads CASSQLASGIYEQYF. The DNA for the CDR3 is TGTGCCAGTAGCCAACTGGCCAGCGGGATCTACGAGCAGTACTTC.

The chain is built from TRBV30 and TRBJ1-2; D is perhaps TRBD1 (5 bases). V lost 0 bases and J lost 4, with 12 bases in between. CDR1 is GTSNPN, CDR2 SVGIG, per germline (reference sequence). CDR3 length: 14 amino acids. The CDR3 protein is CAWSVLRDSYGYTF. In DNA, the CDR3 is TGTGCCTGGAGTGTACTAAGGGACTCCTATGGCTACACCTTC.

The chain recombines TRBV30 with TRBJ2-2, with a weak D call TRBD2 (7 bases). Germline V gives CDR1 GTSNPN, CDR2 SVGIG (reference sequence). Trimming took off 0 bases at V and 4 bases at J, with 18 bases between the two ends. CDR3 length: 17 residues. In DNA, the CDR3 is TGTGCCTGGAGTGTAACTTCGGCGGGGGCCATCACCGGGGAGCTGTTTTTT. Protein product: CAWSVTSAGAITGELFF.

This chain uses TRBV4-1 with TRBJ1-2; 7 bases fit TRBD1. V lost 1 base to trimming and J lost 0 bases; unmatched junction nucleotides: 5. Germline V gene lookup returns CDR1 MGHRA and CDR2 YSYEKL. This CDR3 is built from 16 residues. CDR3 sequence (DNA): TGCGCCAGCAGCCAAGTATCCGGGACAGCTAACTATGGCTACACCTTC. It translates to CASSQVSGTANYGYTF.

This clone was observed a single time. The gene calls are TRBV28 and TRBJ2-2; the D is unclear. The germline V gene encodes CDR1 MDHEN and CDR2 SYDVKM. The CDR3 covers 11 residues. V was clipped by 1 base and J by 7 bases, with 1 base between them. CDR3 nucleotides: TGTGCCAGCAGTTTATACGGGGAGCTGTTTTTT. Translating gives CASSLYGELFF. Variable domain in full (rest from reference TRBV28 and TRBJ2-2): DVKVTQSSRYLVKRTGEKVFLECVQDMDHENMFWYRQDPGLGLRLIYFSYDVKMKEKGDIPEGYSVSREKKERFSLILESASTNQTSMYLCASSLYGELFFGEGSRLTVL.

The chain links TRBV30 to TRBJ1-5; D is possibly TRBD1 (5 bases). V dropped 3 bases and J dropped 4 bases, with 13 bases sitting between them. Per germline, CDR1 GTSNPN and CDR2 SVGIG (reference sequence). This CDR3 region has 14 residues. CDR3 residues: CAWSHRRANQPQHF. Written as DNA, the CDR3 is TGTGCCTGGAGCCACAGGAGAGCGAATCAGCCCCAGCATTTT.

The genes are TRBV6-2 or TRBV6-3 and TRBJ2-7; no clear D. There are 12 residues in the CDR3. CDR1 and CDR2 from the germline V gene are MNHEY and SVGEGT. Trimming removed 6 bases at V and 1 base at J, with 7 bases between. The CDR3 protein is CASRPSSYEQYF. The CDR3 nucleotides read TGTGCCAGCAGACCTAGTTCCTACGAGCAGTACTTC.

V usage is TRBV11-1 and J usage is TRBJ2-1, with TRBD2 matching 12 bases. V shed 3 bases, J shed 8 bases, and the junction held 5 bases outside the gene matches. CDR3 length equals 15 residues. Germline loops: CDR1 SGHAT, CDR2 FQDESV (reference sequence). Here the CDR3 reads CASSLRLAGGDEQFF. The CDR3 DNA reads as TGTGCCAGCAGCTTGAGGCTAGCGGGGGGGGATGAGCAGTTCTTC.